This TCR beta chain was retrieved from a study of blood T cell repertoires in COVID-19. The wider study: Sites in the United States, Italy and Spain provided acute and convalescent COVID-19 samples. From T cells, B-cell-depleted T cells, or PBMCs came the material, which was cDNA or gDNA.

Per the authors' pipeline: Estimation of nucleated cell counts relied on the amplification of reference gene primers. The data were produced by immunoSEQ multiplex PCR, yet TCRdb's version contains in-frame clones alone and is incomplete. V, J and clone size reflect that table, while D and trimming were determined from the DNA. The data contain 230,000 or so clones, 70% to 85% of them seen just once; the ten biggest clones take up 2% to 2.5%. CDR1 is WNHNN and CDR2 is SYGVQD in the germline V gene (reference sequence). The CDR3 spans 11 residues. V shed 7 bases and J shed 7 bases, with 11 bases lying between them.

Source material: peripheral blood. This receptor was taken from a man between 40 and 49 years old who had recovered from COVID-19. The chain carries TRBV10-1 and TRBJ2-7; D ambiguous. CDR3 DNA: TGCGCCAGCACCCGAAATCGGGAGCAGTACTTC. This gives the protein CASTRNREQYF.